Only a few counts were recorded for the clone carrying this T cell receptor beta chain. What it recognizes is unknown. This record comes from a study of blood T cells in healthy people across ages. Study findings and constraints: Long-lived donors exceeded aged donors in naive CD4+ cells and diversity. The fall in TCR beta diversity per million T cells was roughly linear with age.

The CDR3 has 12 residues. Germline-derived CDR1 and CDR2 are SQVTM and ANQGSEA. The germline V and J ends were trimmed by 7 bases and 4 bases, with 13 bases remaining between them. Through a sample-barcoded 5' primer and a J-beta primer mix, a second PCR was run for 7 to 11 cycles. TCRdb called the 5' RACE reads again in MiXCR, with one record for every CDR3 protein. The sample contains roughly 500,000 distinct CDR3 sequences, 27% of which appear only once. Input material: blood. The sequence came from a woman between 65 and 79 years old in good health. V and J are TRBV29-1 and TRBJ2-5; a possible D gene is TRBD2 (5 bases). The CDR3: CSAQLGRETQYF. In nucleotides, the CDR3 is TGCAGCGCCCAACTGGGGAGAGAGACCCAGTACTTC.